This T cell receptor (beta chain) was sequenced in a study of blood T cell repertoires in COVID-19. Only in-frame clones appear in the TCRdb table, and some are missing; sequencing was by immunoSEQ multiplex PCR. The sample holds 92,000 or so clones, more than 70% seen once. This clone was found once. The junction had 5 bases not matched to a gene; V was cut back by 2 bases and J by 4 bases. The CDR3 runs to 14 residues. Germline V gene sequence: CDR1 SGHRS, CDR2 YFSETQ. Sample: peripheral blood. The V gene is TRBV5-1, the J gene TRBJ2-7; TRBD1 matches 8 bases. The sequence came from a man in his fifties or sixties with acute or convalescent COVID-19. The CDR3 loop reads CASSFRDRTYEQYF. CDR3 bases: TGCGCCAGCAGCTTCCGGGACAGGACGTACGAGCAGTACTTC.